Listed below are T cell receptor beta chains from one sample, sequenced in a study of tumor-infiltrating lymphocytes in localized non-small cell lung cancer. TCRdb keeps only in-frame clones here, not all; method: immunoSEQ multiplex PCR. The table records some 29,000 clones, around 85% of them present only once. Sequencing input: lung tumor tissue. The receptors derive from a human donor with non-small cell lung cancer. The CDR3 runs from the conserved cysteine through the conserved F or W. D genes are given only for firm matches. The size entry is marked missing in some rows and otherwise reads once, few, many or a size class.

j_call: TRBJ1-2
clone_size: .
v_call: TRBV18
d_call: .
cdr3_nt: TGTGCCAGCTCACCTGCCGGGGCTGGCTACACCTTC
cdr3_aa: CASSPAGAGYTF

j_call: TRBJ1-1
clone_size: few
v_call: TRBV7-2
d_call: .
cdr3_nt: TGTGCCAGCAGCTTTCTCCAGTTTGGTGAAGCTTTCTTT
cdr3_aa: CASSFLQFGEAFF

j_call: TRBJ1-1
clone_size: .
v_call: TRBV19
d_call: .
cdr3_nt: TGTGCCAGTAGTATAGGTCCCGCAGGAGCTTTCTTT
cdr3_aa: CASSIGPAGAFF

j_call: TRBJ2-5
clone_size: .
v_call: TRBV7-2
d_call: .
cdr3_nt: TGTGCCAGCAGCCCCTCTTCCCAAGAGACCCAGTACTTC
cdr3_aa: CASSPSSQETQYF

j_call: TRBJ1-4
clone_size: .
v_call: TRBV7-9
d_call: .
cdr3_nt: TGTGCCAGCAGCTTAGTGGAAGCTAATGAAAAACTGTTTTTT
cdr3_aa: CASSLVEANEKLFF

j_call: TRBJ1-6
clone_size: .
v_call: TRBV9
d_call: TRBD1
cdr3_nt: TGTGCCAGCAGCGGTCGACAGGGAAACTATAATTCACCCCTCCACTTT
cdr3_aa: CASSGRQGNYNSPLHF

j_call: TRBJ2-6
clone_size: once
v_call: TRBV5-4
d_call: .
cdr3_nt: TGTGCCAGCAGACCCGGGATAGCCGACTCTGGGGCCAACGTCCTGACTTTC
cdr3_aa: CASRPGIADSGANVLTF

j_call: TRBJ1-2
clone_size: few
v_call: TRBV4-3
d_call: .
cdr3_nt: TGCGCCAGCAGCCAAGATACCCCCTATGGCTACACCTTC
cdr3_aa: CASSQDTPYGYTF

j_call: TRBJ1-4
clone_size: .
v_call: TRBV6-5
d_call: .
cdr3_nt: TGTGCCAGCAGTTTAAGCCCCGGGATACTAAATGAAAAACTGTTTTTT
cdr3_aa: CASSLSPGILNEKLFF

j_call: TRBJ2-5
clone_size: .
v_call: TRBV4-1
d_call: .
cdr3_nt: TGCGCCAGCAGCCAAGATAGGCTAGCGGAGACCCAGTACTTC
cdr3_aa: CASSQDRLAETQYF

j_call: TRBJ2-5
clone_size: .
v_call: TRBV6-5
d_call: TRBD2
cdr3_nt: TGTGCCAGCAGCAAGGGACTAGCGGGAGAGACCCAGTACTTC
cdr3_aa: CASSKGLAGETQYF

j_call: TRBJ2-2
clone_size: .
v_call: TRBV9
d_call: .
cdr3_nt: TGTGCCAGCAGCGCTCCCGCGCATTTAGGGAACCTGGAGGGCGGGGAGCTGTTTTTT
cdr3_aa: CASSAPAHLGNLEGGELFF

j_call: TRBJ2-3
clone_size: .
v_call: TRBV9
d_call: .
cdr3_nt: TGTGCCAGCAGCGGGTTCGGACAGCCCACAGATACGCAGTATTTT
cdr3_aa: CASSGFGQPTDTQYF

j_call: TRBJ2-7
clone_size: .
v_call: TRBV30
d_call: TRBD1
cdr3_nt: TGTGCCTGGACCCGGAACAGGGGAATCGACGAGCAGTACTTC
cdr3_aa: CAWTRNRGIDEQYF

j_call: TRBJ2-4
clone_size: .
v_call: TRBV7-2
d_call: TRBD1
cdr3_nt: TGTGCCAGCAGCTACGGGACAGGGAACCAGGAAAACATTCAGTACTTC
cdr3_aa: CASSYGTGNQENIQYF

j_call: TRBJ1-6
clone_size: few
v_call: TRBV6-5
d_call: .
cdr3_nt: TGTGCCAGCAGAGCTGCGGATAATTATTCACCCCTCCACTTT
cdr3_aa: CASRAADNYSPLHF

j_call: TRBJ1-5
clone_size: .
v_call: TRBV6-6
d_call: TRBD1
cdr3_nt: TGTGCCAGCAGTTACTCCACAGGGGGCTCTCATCAGCCCCAGCATTTT
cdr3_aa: CASSYSTGGSHQPQHF

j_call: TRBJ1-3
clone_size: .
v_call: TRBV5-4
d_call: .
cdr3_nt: TGTGCCAGCAGCTTGGATGGGGGCTCTGGAAACACCATATATTTT
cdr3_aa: CASSLDGGSGNTIYF

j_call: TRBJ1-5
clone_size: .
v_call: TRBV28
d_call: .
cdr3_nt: TGTGCCAGCAGACCTCGGACAGTCAATCAGCCCCAGCATTTT
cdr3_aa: CASRPRTVNQPQHF